Each of the 17 T cell receptor beta chains below was sequenced from the same sample in a study of human T cells and chemical hapten exposure. From the RACE reads, TCRdb called clonotypes with MiXCR, one entry per CDR3 protein. The profile covers 350,000 to 400,000 distinct CDR3 sequences, with about 6% appearing a single time and about 5.4% taken by the ten largest. As to time point: patch test 2, 6 weeks after DPC sensitization. Stated treatment: therapeutic diphenylcyclopropenone sensitization with weekly scalp DPC. The material sequenced was whole blood, taken in connection with sensitization to the hapten diphenylcyclopropenone (DPC). These receptors came from a woman in her late teens or twenties with alopecia areata. Some clones in this sample may be carry-over from other donors' samples.

This clonotype was observed a handful of times. V gene TRBV6-2 or TRBV6-3 combines with J gene TRBJ1-2; D is uncertain. Trimming removed 2 bases from V and 0 bases from J, with 10 bases in between. Germline V lookup: CDR1 MNHEY, CDR2 SVGEGT. The length of the CDR3 is 15 residues. CDR3 coding DNA: TGTGCCAGCAGTTACGGACGGGGATCTAACTATGGCTACACCTTC. It specifies CASSYGRGSNYGYTF.

This clonotype has a count of ten or more. The chain is built from TRBV6-2 or TRBV6-3 and TRBJ2-6; D remains unclear. The CDR3 length is 13 residues. V lost 8 bases, J lost 0 bases, and 5 bases lay in between. Germline V gene sequence: CDR1 MNHEY, CDR2 SVGEGT. The DNA of the CDR3 is TGTGCCAGCGTTAGCTCTGGGGCCAACGTCCTGACTTTC. This translates into CASVSSGANVLTF.

With regard to this clonotype: The junction departs from germline at one end; a sequencing error may be responsible. V usage is TRBV4-3 and J usage is TRBJ1-5; D not certain. Germline CDR1 reads LGHNA; CDR2 reads YSLEER. This CDR3 region has 16 residues. The CDR3 DNA is TGCGCCAGCAGCCAAGATCCCGGACCGGGGAATCAGCCCCGGCATTTT. This encodes CASSQDPGPGNQPRHF.

The chain uses TRBV9 and TRBJ1-6; D unresolved. V was trimmed by 0 bases and J by 9 bases, leaving 10 bases between them. CDR3 length: 14 amino acids. Germline lookup yields CDR1 SGDLS and CDR2 YYNGEE. The CDR3 loop reads CASSVEGSLSPLHF. In DNA, the CDR3 is TGTGCCAGCAGCGTAGAAGGCAGCCTTTCACCCCTCCACTTT.

This CDR3 is CASSPLAGGQETQYF. The CDR3 DNA reads as TGTGCCAGCAGTCCCCTAGCGGGGGGCCAAGAGACCCAGTACTTC. The chain links TRBV5-5 to TRBJ2-5; 11 nucleotides line up with TRBD2. Per germline, CDR1 SGHKS and CDR2 YYEKEE (reference sequence). V shed 5 bases, J shed 1 base, and the junction held 4 bases outside the gene matches. The CDR3 covers 15 residues.

This clonotype was detected ten times or more. The CDR3 is CASGLQGSNTEAFF. The CDR3 nucleotides are TGTGCCAGCGGACTACAGGGGTCGAACACTGAAGCTTTCTTT. V gene TRBV28 combines with J gene TRBJ1-1; 7 nucleotides match TRBD1. The CDR3 contains 14 residues. After removal of 8 bases from V and 1 base from J, the junction contained 7 bases not matched to a gene. Germline values: CDR1 MDHEN, CDR2 SYDVKM.

In this sample, this clonotype turned up many times. This sequence joins TRBV3-1 and TRBJ2-5, with 7 bases identical to TRBD1. Germline CDR1 is LGHDT and CDR2 is YNNKEL (reference sequence). The V gene end was trimmed by 3 bases and the J gene end by 8 bases; junction bases not matched to a gene: 18. This CDR3 is 17 amino acids long. CDR3 nucleotide sequence: TGTGCCAGCAGCCATCATATACAGGGGTGGATGATGGGTACCCAGTACTTC. This sequence encodes CASSHHIQGWMMGTQYF.

There are many counts of this clonotype. J is TRBJ1-1 and V is TRBV7-9; D uncertain. Trimming cost V 10 bases and J 1 base, with 10 bases left between them. The length of the CDR3 is 12 residues. In germline, CDR1 is SEHNR, CDR2 FQNEAQ (reference sequence). The CDR3 region has the DNA TGTGCCATACGCGAACAGAACACTGAAGCTTTCTTT. It translates to CAIREQNTEAFF.

This chain connects TRBV10-3 to TRBJ2-7; 12 bases are shared with TRBD2. CDR1 and CDR2 from the germline V gene are ENHRY and SYGVKD. The junction had 3 bases not matched to a gene; V was cut back by 3 bases and J by 6 bases. The CDR3 runs to 14 residues. The CDR3 sequence: CAISDPTSGGEQYF. For the CDR3, the DNA is TGTGCCATCAGTGACCCGACTAGCGGGGGCGAGCAGTACTTC.

This clonotype was counted only a few times. This chain joins TRBV6-5 and TRBJ1-6; D is unclear. The CDR3 runs to 15 residues. CDR1 and CDR2 from the germline V gene are MNHEY and SVGAGI. Between the trimmed V and J ends, which lost 2 bases and 8 bases, there was a span of 13 bases. Here the CDR3 reads CASSYEGREDSPLHF. CDR3 bases: TGTGCCAGCAGTTACGAGGGTAGGGAAGATTCACCCCTCCACTTT.

This clonotype was seen a few times. The V call is TRBV5-6, the J call TRBJ1-5; no clear D gene. The CDR3 is made up of 14 amino acids. The V end lost 0 bases, the J end lost 5 bases, and 9 bases lay between the germline ends. Germline V gene data show CDR1 as SGHDT and CDR2 as YYEEEE. CDR3 nucleotides: TGTGCCAGCAGCTTGGCCTCGGTTTATCAGCCCCAGCATTTT. As protein: CASSLASVYQPQHF.

This clonotype has more than one count but fewer than ten. V and J are TRBV6-5 and TRBJ1-6, with 10 nucleotides matching TRBD1. Germline CDR1 and CDR2: MNHEY and SVGAGI. The CDR3 totals 15 residues. V trimming: 7 bases; J trimming: 7 bases; junction bases outside the gene matches: 7. CDR3 DNA sequence: TGTGCCAGCACCGCGACAGGGGGCGGAAATTCACCCCTCCACTTT. It translates to CASTATGGGNSPLHF.

The V and J genes are TRBV7-9 and TRBJ2-3; TRBD1 matches 7 bases. V gave up 8 bases and J gave up 4 bases; unmatched junction bases: 6. From germline, CDR1 is SEHNR and CDR2 FQNEAQ (reference sequence). There are 13 residues in the CDR3. The CDR3: CASQGGLADTQYF. CDR3 nucleotides: TGTGCCAGCCAAGGGGGCCTTGCAGATACGCAGTATTTT.

This clonotype occurred many times. In DNA form, the CDR3 reads TGTGCCAGCAGCCAGGGGGGGGCAGATACGCAGTATTTT. Protein product: CASSQGGADTQYF. The chain uses TRBV3-1 and TRBJ2-3; 7 bases align to TRBD2. Trimming at V came to 3 bases and at J to 4 bases, leaving 1 base not matched to a gene. Germline V CDR1 and CDR2: LGHDT, YNNKEL (reference sequence). CDR3 length: 13 residues.

This clonotype was detected only a few times. This chain uses TRBV7-2 with TRBJ1-5; D gene unclear. This CDR3 is 13 amino acids long. V gave up 1 base and J gave up 9 bases, with 10 bases separating them. Germline assignment: CDR1 SGHTA and CDR2 FQGNSA. CDR3 sequence (DNA): TGTGCCAGCAGCTTAGAAACTCCCTGGCCCCAGCATTTT. Amino acid sequence: CASSLETPWPQHF.

A few counts support this clonotype. DNA for the CDR3: TGTGCCAGCAGTTACTCCACGGGGCACATTAATTCACCCCTCCACTTT. This codes for CASSYSTGHINSPLHF. The gene calls are TRBV6-5 and TRBJ1-6; D may be TRBD1 (5 bases). V lost 0 bases to trimming and J lost 6 bases, with 12 bases between them. Germline V lookup: CDR1 MNHEY, CDR2 SVGAGI. The CDR3 sequence is 16 residues long.

The chain has TRBV2 and TRBJ2-1; 7 bases are shared with TRBD1. V lost 2 bases to trimming and J lost 12 bases; unmatched junction nucleotides: 1. Germline V gene data show CDR1 as SNHLY and CDR2 as FYNNEI. CDR3 length equals 11 residues. CDR3 protein: CASSERDRQFF. The CDR3 DNA follows: TGTGCCAGCAGTGAAAGGGACAGGCAGTTCTTC.